These 20 T cell receptor beta chains were sequenced from one sample in a study of blood T cell repertoires in COVID-19. TCRdb keeps only in-frame clones here, not all; method: immunoSEQ multiplex PCR. The sample has 200,000 or so clones; 80% to 90% are singletons. Sample: PBMCs or T cells enriched from blood (not recorded which). The origin of the receptors is a young woman in a cohort exposed to, infected with or recovered from COVID-19 (not recorded which).

The rearrangement links TRBV19 to TRBJ2-1; 7 nucleotides align to TRBD2. In germline, CDR1 is LNHDA, CDR2 SQIVND (reference sequence). The length of the CDR3 is 13 residues. Trimming took 6 bases from V and 4 from J; bases not matched to a gene: 3. The CDR3 sequence: CASRRGGYNEQFF. The CDR3 region has the DNA TGTGCCAGTAGACGGGGAGGGTACAATGAGCAGTTCTTC.

The rearrangement joins TRBV6-2 or TRBV6-3 to TRBJ1-5; 8 nucleotides align to TRBD1. This CDR3 region has 16 residues. The germline gives CDR1 MNHEY, CDR2 SVGEGT. V gave up 4 bases and J gave up 1 base; unmatched junction bases: 6. The DNA for the CDR3 is TGTGCCAGCAGTTTCCGGACAGGGCCAAGCAATCAGCCCCAGCATTTT. It yields the protein CASSFRTGPSNQPQHF.

V usage is TRBV5-6 and J usage is TRBJ1-2; TRBD1 is a possible D gene (6 bases). The CDR3 extends over 13 amino acids. Germline CDR1 SGHDT, CDR2 YYEEEE. V lost 2 bases and J 8 bases, leaving 13 bases between the germline ends. The CDR3 reads CASSFRQADGYTF. In nucleotides, the CDR3 is TGTGCCAGCAGCTTCAGACAGGCGGACGGCTACACCTTC. Full variable domain (rest looked up from reference TRBV5-6 and TRBJ1-2): DAGVTQSPTHLIKTRGQQVTLRCSPKSGHDTVSWYQQALGQGPQFIFQYYEEEERQRGNFPDRFSGHQFPNYSSELNVNALLLGDSALYLCASSFRQADGYTFGSGTRLTVV.

This rearrangement joins TRBV7-8 to TRBJ1-1; weak D call: TRBD1 (6 bases). The CDR3 covers 13 residues. V lost 6 bases, J lost 6 bases, and 14 bases lay in between. Germline V gene sequence: CDR1 SGHVS, CDR2 FQNEAQ. The CDR3 reads CASSFREGAEAFF. The CDR3 region has the DNA TGTGCCAGCAGTTTCAGGGAGGGGGCTGAAGCTTTCTTT. Looking up the rest from reference TRBV7-8 and TRBJ1-1 gives the full variable domain: GAGVSQSPRYKVAKRGQDVALRCDPISGHVSLFWYQQALGQGPEFLTYFQNEAQLDKSGLPSDRFFAERPEGSVSTLKIQRTQQEDSAVYLCASSFREGAEAFFGQGTRLTVV.

This clone was detected only once. The chain employs TRBV6-5 and TRBJ2-7, with TRBD1 identical over 10 bases. CDR3 length: 15 residues. The V segment lost 6 bases and the J segment 4 bases; nucleotides outside the gene matches: 9. Germline CDR1 reads MNHEY; CDR2 reads SVGAGI. CDR3 sequence reads: CASRPQDRGSYEQYF. CDR3 coding DNA: TGTGCCAGCAGACCCCAGGACAGGGGGTCATACGAGCAGTACTTC.

This chain joins TRBV18 and TRBJ2-7; 8 nucleotides line up with TRBD1. The CDR3 loop spans 11 amino acids. V lost 7 bases to trimming and J lost 5 bases; unmatched junction nucleotides: 1. Germline V lookup: CDR1 KGHSH, CDR2 LQKENI. The CDR3 DNA follows: TGTGCCAGCTACAGGGGGGACGAGCAGTACTTC. The encoded protein is CASYRGDEQYF.

The chain combines TRBV7-9 with TRBJ2-1, with D hard to call. CDR1 SEHNR and CDR2 FQNEAQ come from the germline V gene (reference sequence). Between the trimmed V and J ends, which lost 2 bases and 1 base, there was a span of 9 bases. The length of the CDR3 is 15 residues. The CDR3 region is CASSLIVESYNEQFF. The CDR3 nucleotides are TGTGCCAGCAGCTTAATAGTGGAGTCCTACAATGAGCAGTTCTTC.

In regard to this clone: This CDR3 is also generated by other DNA sequences in the sample. The gene calls are TRBV12-3 or TRBV12-4 and TRBJ2-5; D may be TRBD2 (6 bases). The V end was cut by 3 bases, the J end by 1 base, with 6 bases between. The CDR3 is 13 residues long. CDR3 loop: CASSLGGQETQYF. In DNA form, the CDR3 reads TGTGCCAGCAGTTTGGGGGGCCAAGAGACCCAGTACTTC.

This chain links TRBV5-1 with TRBJ2-7; 9 nucleotides line up with TRBD2. With 2 bases clipped from V and 0 bases from J, the junction kept 3 bases outside the gene matches. CDR3 length equals 15 residues. Per germline, CDR1 SGHRS and CDR2 YFSETQ. CDR3 amino acids: CASSFNSGSSYEQYF. The CDR3 region has the DNA TGCGCCAGCAGCTTTAATAGCGGGAGCTCCTACGAGCAGTACTTC.

The CDR3 DNA reads TGCAGTGCTAGAGGGACTGGGGGGGCTTTCTTT. It translates to CSARGTGGAFF. The rearrangement links TRBV20-1 to TRBJ1-1, with D possibly being TRBD1 (5 bases). This CDR3 is 11 amino acids long. V dropped 1 base and J dropped 11 bases, with 11 bases sitting between them. Germline loops: CDR1 DFQATT, CDR2 SNEGSKA (reference sequence).

The V and J genes are TRBV7-9 and TRBJ1-1; D gene uncertain. V lost 1 base and J lost 5, with 11 bases in between. This CDR3 spans 14 amino acids. Per germline, CDR1 SEHNR and CDR2 FQNEAQ (reference sequence). The CDR3 loop reads CASSLVGSGTEAFF. CDR3 DNA sequence: TGTGCCAGCAGCTTAGTAGGGAGTGGGACTGAAGCTTTCTTT.

The chain combines TRBV5-8 with TRBJ1-4; D not resolved. V lost 5 bases to trimming and J lost 5 bases, with 13 bases between them. Germline V CDR1 and CDR2: SGHTS, YDEGEE. The CDR3 is 14 amino acids. CDR3 sequence: CASSYRTGNEKLFF. In DNA, the CDR3 is TGTGCCAGCAGTTATAGGACGGGGAATGAAAAACTGTTTTTT.

The table lists this clone with a count of one. The CDR3 bases are TGTGCCAGCAGCCGGACAGGGAATCAGCCCCAGCATTTT. It is translated as CASSRTGNQPQHF. V and J are TRBV11-2 and TRBJ1-5; TRBD1 matches at 8 bases. The CDR3 spans 13 residues. Germline trimming cut 5 bases from V and 4 bases from J; bases unmatched to any gene: 1. Germline V gene sequence: CDR1 SGHAT, CDR2 FQNNGV.

The chain recombines TRBV5-6 with TRBJ1-2, with 9 bases identical to TRBD1. Germline V gene sequence: CDR1 SGHDT, CDR2 YYEEEE. The V gene end was trimmed by 2 bases and the J gene end by 4 bases; junction bases not matched to a gene: 12. CDR3 length equals 17 residues. The CDR3 DNA reads as TGTGCCAGCAGCTTACGGGGACAGGGAGAGCGGGGCTATGGCTACACCTTC. Protein product: CASSLRGQGERGYGYTF. Full variable domain (missing parts from reference TRBV5-6 and TRBJ1-2): DAGVTQSPTHLIKTRGQQVTLRCSPKSGHDTVSWYQQALGQGPQFIFQYYEEEERQRGNFPDRFSGHQFPNYSSELNVNALLLGDSALYLCASSLRGQGERGYGYTFGSGTRLTVV.

J is TRBJ2-3 and V is TRBV29-1; D perhaps matches TRBD2 (5 bases). The CDR3 loop spans 12 amino acids. V lost 7 bases to trimming and J lost 1 base, with 9 bases between them. The germline V gene encodes CDR1 SQVTM and CDR2 ANQGSEA. Here the CDR3 reads CSGADRTDTQYF. CDR3 bases: TGCAGCGGAGCGGACCGCACAGATACGCAGTATTTT.

The J gene is TRBJ1-2, the V gene TRBV4-1, with D possibly matching TRBD1 (6 bases). The CDR3 runs 16 residues. Trimming shortened V by 2 bases and J by 8 bases, and 21 bases separated the two germline ends. The germline CDR1 and CDR2 sequences are MGHRA and YSYEKL. CDR3 region: CASSQSAGGAGLGYTF. DNA of the CDR3: TGCGCCAGCAGCCAATCGGCGGGGGGCGCCGGTTTGGGCTACACCTTC.

The CDR3 bases are TGTGCCATCAGCGATGGTTGGCAGATCGTCTACGAGCAGTACTTC. This sequence encodes CAISDGWQIVYEQYF. V and J are TRBV10-3 and TRBJ2-7; D ambiguous. Germline-derived CDR1 and CDR2 are ENHRY and SYGVKD. The CDR3 is 15 amino acids. V lost 6 bases and J lost 3, with 18 bases in between.

This clone was picked up a small number of times. V is TRBV9 and J is TRBJ2-1; no definite D call. The CDR3 has 16 amino acids. CDR1 and CDR2 from the germline V gene are SGDLS and YYNGEE. Trimming cost V 0 bases and J 5 bases, with 15 bases left between them. The CDR3 region has the DNA TGTGCCAGCAGCGTAGAGTCTAACCGATTCAACAATGAGCAGTTCTTC. It specifies CASSVESNRFNNEQFF.

This chain links TRBV24-1 with TRBJ2-6; 7 bases are shared with TRBD2. This CDR3 is 18 amino acids long. Germline V gives CDR1 KGHDR, CDR2 SFDVKD. V lost 4 bases to trimming and J lost 0 bases; unmatched junction nucleotides: 8. CDR3 region: CATSDRGDAYSGANVLTF. CDR3 nucleotides: TGTGCCACCAGTGACCGGGGGGACGCTTACTCTGGGGCCAACGTCCTGACTTTC.

This clone has just one count. The chain carries TRBV19 and TRBJ1-1; D call uncertain. Trimming cost V 0 bases and J 5 bases, with 13 bases left between them. This CDR3 spans 15 amino acids. The germline V gene encodes CDR1 LNHDA and CDR2 SQIVND (reference sequence). The DNA for the CDR3 is TGTGCCAGTAGTATAGATCGGGGTGTGAGGACTGAAGCTTTCTTT. Protein: CASSIDRGVRTEAFF.